These T cell receptor beta chains were read from a single sample in a study of blood T cell repertoires in COVID-19. Repertoires were generated with immunoSEQ multiplex PCR, while TCRdb's copy carries only in-frame clones and drops some. The table lists about 320,000 clones, 65% to 90% of them singletons. Material for sequencing was peripheral blood. The source is a human donor in a cohort sampled during active COVID-19. Both conserved end residues are part of each CDR3. Fields, in order: clone size, J gene, D gene, V gene, CDR3 protein, CDR3 DNA. D genes are given only for firm matches. Clone size is shown for a subset of rows, as once, few, many or a class of expanded clone.

NA,TRBJ1-1,NA,TRBV12-3/TRBV12-4,CASSLSSTEAFF,TGTGCCAGCAGTTTAAGTAGCACTGAAGCTTTCTTT
NA,TRBJ2-1,NA,TRBV10-2,CASRGIVEQFF,TGCGCCAGCAGGGGCATAGTTGAGCAGTTCTTC
once,TRBJ2-5,NA,TRBV4-2,CASSQGEGRQETQYF,TGTGCCAGCAGCCAAGGTGAGGGAAGGCAAGAGACCCAGTACTTC
NA,TRBJ2-3,NA,TRBV5-1,CASSPVTDTQYF,TGCGCCAGCAGCCCAGTGACAGATACGCAGTATTTT
NA,TRBJ2-5,NA,TRBV7-9,CASSPTIPTQETQYF,TGTGCCAGCAGCCCCACCATTCCGACTCAAGAGACCCAGTACTTC
NA,TRBJ1-5,TRBD1,TRBV4-2,CASSQDWDRGGNQPQHF,TGTGCCAGCAGCCAAGATTGGGACAGGGGAGGCAATCAGCCCCAGCATTTT
NA,TRBJ2-1,TRBD2,TRBV7-9,CASSGDYLQLNEQFF,TGTGCCAGCAGCGGGGACTACCTTCAGCTAAATGAGCAGTTCTTC
NA,TRBJ1-4,NA,TRBV14,CASSQERLLPLEKLFF,TGTGCCAGCAGCCAAGAGCGGTTACTCCCTTTGGAAAAACTGTTTTTT
NA,TRBJ1-3,TRBD1,TRBV7-9,CASSSWTGGYTGNTIYF,TGTGCCAGCAGCTCATGGACAGGGGGCTATACTGGAAACACCATATATTTT
NA,TRBJ1-1,TRBD1,TRBV27,CASKTGAFTEAFF,TGTGCCAGCAAGACAGGGGCCTTCACTGAAGCTTTCTTT
NA,TRBJ2-3,TRBD1,TRBV5-1,CASSLSRTGDRTDTQYF,TGCGCCAGCAGCTTGTCCCGTACAGGGGATCGAACAGATACGCAGTATTTT
NA,TRBJ1-6,NA,TRBV7-8,CASSLGFGENSPLHF,TGTGCCAGCAGCTTAGGTTTTGGGGAGAATTCACCCCTCCACTTT
NA,TRBJ1-2,TRBD1,TRBV5-1,CASSWAYRGEGYTF,TGCGCCAGCAGTTGGGCGTACAGGGGCGAGGGCTACACCTTC
NA,TRBJ1-1,NA,TRBV19,CASSIVGGTEAFF,TGTGCCAGTAGTATTGTAGGGGGCACTGAAGCTTTCTTT
NA,TRBJ2-4,NA,TRBV19,CASSTGAKNIQYF,TGTGCCAGTAGTACGGGGGCCAAAAACATTCAGTACTTC
once,TRBJ2-7,NA,TRBV11-1,CASSYDNEIYEQYF,TGTGCCAGCAGCTATGACAACGAGATCTACGAGCAGTACTTC
NA,TRBJ1-2,TRBD1,TRBV6-4,CASRENRGNYGYTF,TGTGCCAGCAGAGAGAACAGGGGAAACTATGGCTACACCTTC
NA,TRBJ1-3,NA,TRBV6-5,CASRGPVVRGNTIYF,TGTGCCAGCAGGGGGCCGGTGGTGAGGGGAAACACCATATATTTT
NA,TRBJ1-5,NA,TRBV10-3,CAIRGLNSNQPQHF,TGTGCCATCAGAGGACTGAATAGCAATCAGCCCCAGCATTTT
NA,TRBJ2-2,TRBD1,TRBV5-6,CASSSGTGAFAGELFF,TGTGCCAGCAGCTCAGGGACAGGGGCGTTTGCCGGGGAGCTGTTTTTT
NA,TRBJ2-2,NA,TRBV24-1,CATSESGSLKPGELFF,TGTGCCACCAGTGAGTCCGGGTCGTTGAAGCCCGGGGAGCTGTTTTTT
NA,TRBJ1-6,TRBD1,TRBV9,CASSDSDRGYNSPLHF,TGTGCCAGCAGCGACTCGGACAGGGGGTATAATTCACCCCTCCACTTT
few,TRBJ1-1,TRBD1,TRBV19,CASSGRTGVTEAFF,TGTGCCAGTAGTGGAAGGACAGGAGTCACTGAAGCTTTCTTT
NA,TRBJ2-7,TRBD1,TRBV27,CASSFSHSGQGNRRQYF,TGTGCCAGCAGTTTTTCTCACTCGGGACAGGGGAACCGCAGGCAGTACTTC
NA,TRBJ1-2,NA,TRBV5-1,CASSAVGQGRNYGYTF,TGCGCCAGCTCTGCCGTGGGGCAGGGAAGAAACTATGGCTACACCTTC
NA,TRBJ1-1,NA,TRBV28,CASSLWQVGATEAFF,TGTGCCAGCAGTTTATGGCAGGTTGGGGCCACTGAAGCTTTCTTT
NA,TRBJ2-1,NA,TRBV9,CASSVDGGAEEEFF,TGTGCCAGCAGCGTAGATGGGGGCGCGGAGGAAGAGTTCTTC
NA,TRBJ1-6,NA,TRBV3-1/TRBV3-2,CASSQELREGNSPLHF,TGTGCCAGCAGCCAAGAATTGCGCGAGGGTAATTCACCCCTCCACTTT
NA,TRBJ2-7,TRBD2,TRBV5-1,CASSGTSGFSYEQYF,TGCGCCAGCAGTGGGACTAGCGGATTCTCCTACGAGCAGTACTTC
once,TRBJ1-1,NA,TRBV6-1,CASSEIEANTEAFF,TGTGCCAGCAGTGAAATAGAGGCGAACACTGAAGCTTTCTTT
NA,TRBJ1-2,NA,TRBV6-5,CASSYSGLYTYGYTF,TGTGCCAGCAGTTACTCGGGCCTCTATACCTATGGCTACACCTTC
once,TRBJ1-5,NA,TRBV18,CASSPGKADQPQHF,TGTGCCAGCTCACCGGGCAAAGCCGATCAGCCCCAGCATTTT
NA,TRBJ1-2,NA,TRBV18,CASSPQGPRGYTF,TGTGCCAGCTCACCCCAGGGCCCCCGTGGCTACACCTTC
NA,TRBJ1-2,TRBD1,TRBV6-5,CAIRTGGYGYTF,TGTGCCATCAGGACAGGCGGCTATGGCTACACCTTC
NA,TRBJ1-4,TRBD1,TRBV11-2,CASSFDRGREKLFF,TGTGCCAGCAGTTTCGACAGGGGCCGAGAAAAACTGTTTTTT
NA,TRBJ2-7,TRBD2,TRBV27,CASSSLSETSGGVNYYEQYF,TGTGCCAGCAGTTCCCTTTCGGAGACTAGCGGGGGGGTAAATTACTACGAGCAGTACTTC
few,TRBJ1-4,NA,TRBV20-1,CSASSSNEKLFF,TGCAGTGCTAGTTCATCTAATGAAAAACTGTTTTTT
NA,TRBJ2-3,NA,TRBV4-1,CASSQAGARTDTQYF,TGCGCCAGCAGCCAGGCGGGGGCTCGCACAGATACGCAGTATTTT
NA,TRBJ1-1,TRBD1,TRBV13,CASSPRGTMNTEAFF,TGTGCCAGCAGCCCCAGGGGGACGATGAACACTGAAGCTTTCTTT
NA,TRBJ2-2,TRBD1,TRBV6-6,CASRSGGRTGELFF,TGTGCCAGCAGATCAGGGGGCCGGACCGGGGAGCTGTTTTTT